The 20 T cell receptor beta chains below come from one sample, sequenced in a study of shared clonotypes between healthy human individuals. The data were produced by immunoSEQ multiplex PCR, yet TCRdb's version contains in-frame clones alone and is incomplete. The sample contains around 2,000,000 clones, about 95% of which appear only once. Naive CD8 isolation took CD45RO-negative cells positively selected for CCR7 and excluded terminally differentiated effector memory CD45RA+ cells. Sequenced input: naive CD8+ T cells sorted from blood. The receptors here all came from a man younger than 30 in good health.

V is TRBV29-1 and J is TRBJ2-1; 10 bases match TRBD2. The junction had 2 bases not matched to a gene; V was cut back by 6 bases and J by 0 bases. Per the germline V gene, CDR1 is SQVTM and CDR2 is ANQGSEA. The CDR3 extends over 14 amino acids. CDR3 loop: CSVLAGISYNEQFF. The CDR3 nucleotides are TGCAGCGTACTAGCGGGAATCTCCTACAATGAGCAGTTCTTC.

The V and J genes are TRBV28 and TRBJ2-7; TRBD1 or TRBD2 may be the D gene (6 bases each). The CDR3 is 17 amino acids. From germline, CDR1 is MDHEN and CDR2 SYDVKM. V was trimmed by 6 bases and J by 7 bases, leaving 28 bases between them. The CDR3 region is CASRPTVTGAEFGEQYF. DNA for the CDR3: TGTGCCAGCAGACCAACAGTCACGGGGGCGGAATTTGGGGAGCAGTACTTC.

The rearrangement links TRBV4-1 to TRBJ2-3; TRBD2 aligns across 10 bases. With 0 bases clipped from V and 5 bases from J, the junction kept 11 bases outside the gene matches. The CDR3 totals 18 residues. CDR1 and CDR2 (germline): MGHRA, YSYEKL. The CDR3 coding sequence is TGCGCCAGCAGCCAAGACGGTAGCGGGGGGCTCGACCGAGATACGCAGTATTTT. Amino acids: CASSQDGSGGLDRDTQYF.

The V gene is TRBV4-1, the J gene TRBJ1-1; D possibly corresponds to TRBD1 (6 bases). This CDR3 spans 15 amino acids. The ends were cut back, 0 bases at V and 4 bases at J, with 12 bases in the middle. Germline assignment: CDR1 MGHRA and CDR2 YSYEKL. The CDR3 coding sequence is TGCGCCAGCAGCCAAGATACAGGGTTTACCACTGAAGCTTTCTTT. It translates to CASSQDTGFTTEAFF.

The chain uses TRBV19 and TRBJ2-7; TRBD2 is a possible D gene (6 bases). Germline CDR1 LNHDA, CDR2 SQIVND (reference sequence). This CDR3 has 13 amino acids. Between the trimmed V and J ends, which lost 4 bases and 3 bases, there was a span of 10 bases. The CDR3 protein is CASSKGTHYEQYF. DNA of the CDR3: TGTGCCAGTAGTAAAGGGACTCACTACGAGCAGTACTTC.

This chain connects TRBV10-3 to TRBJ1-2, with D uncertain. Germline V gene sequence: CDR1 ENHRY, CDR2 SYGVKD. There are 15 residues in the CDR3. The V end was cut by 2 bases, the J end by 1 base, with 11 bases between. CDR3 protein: CAISERAEGNYGYTF. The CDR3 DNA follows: TGTGCCATCAGTGAGCGGGCGGAGGGTAACTATGGCTACACCTTC.

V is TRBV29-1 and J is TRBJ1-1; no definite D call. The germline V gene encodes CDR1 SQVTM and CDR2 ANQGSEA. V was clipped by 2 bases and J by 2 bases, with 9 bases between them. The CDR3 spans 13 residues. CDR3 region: CSVEIGFNTEAFF. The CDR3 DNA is TGCAGCGTTGAAATTGGGTTTAACACTGAAGCTTTCTTT.

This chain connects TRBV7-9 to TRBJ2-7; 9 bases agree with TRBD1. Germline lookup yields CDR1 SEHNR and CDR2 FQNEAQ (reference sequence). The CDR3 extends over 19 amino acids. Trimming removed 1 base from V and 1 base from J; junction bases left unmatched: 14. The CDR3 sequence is CASSLGWGQGNSGSYEQYF. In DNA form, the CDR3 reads TGTGCCAGCAGCTTAGGGTGGGGACAGGGAAATTCGGGTTCCTACGAGCAGTACTTC.

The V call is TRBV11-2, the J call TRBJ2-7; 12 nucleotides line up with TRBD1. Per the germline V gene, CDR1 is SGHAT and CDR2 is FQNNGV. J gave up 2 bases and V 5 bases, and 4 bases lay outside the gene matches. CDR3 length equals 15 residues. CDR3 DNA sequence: TGTGCCAGCAGCCCGGGGACAGGGGGCCCCTACGAGCAGTACTTC. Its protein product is CASSPGTGGPYEQYF.

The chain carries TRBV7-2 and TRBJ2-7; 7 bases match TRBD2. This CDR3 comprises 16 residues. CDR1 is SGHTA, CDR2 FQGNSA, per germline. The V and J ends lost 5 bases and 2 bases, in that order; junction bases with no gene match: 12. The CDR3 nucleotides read TGTGCCAGCAGCCTCCACTTTAGCGGGCTCACCTACGAGCAGTACTTC. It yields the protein CASSLHFSGLTYEQYF.

CDR3 DNA: TGTGCCAGCAGGGACAGCACGTGGTACGGCTACACCTTC. This gives the protein CASRDSTWYGYTF. The chain joins TRBV27 to TRBJ1-2, with D maybe TRBD1 (6 bases). Germline loops: CDR1 MNHEY, CDR2 SMNVEV (reference sequence). Between the trimmed V and J ends, which lost 6 bases and 8 bases, there was a span of 16 bases. This CDR3 is 13 amino acids long.

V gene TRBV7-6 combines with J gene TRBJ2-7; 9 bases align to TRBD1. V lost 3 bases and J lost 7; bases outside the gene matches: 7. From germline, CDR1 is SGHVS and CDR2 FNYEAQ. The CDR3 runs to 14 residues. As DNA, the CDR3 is TGTGCCAGCAGCTTTGGGGACAGGGTGAGGGAGCAGTACTTC. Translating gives CASSFGDRVREQYF.

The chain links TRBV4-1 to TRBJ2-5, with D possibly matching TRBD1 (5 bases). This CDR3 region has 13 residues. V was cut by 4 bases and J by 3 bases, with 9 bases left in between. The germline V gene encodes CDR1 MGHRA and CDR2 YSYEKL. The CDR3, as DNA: TGCGCCAGCAGCCCGGGCAGGGAAGAGACCCAGTACTTC. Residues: CASSPGREETQYF.

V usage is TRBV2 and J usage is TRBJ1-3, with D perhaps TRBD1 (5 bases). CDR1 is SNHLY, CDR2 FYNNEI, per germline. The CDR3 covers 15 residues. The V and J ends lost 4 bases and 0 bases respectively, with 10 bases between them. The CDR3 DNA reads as TGTGCCAGCAGTGGGGACGAAAGCTCTGGAAACACCATATATTTT. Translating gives CASSGDESSGNTIYF.

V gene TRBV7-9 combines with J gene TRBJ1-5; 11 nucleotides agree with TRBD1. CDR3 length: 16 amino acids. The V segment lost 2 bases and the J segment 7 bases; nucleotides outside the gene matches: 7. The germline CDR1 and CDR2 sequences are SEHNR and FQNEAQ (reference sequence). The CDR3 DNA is TGTGCCAGCAGCTTAATATCCGGGACAGGGGGACAGCCCCAGCATTTT. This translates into CASSLISGTGGQPQHF.

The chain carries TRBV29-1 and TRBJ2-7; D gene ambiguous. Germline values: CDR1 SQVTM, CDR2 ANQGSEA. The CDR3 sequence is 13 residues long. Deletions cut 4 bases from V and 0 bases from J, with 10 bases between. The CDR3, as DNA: TGCAGCGTTGGGCCGGATAACTCCTACGAGCAGTACTTC. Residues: CSVGPDNSYEQYF.

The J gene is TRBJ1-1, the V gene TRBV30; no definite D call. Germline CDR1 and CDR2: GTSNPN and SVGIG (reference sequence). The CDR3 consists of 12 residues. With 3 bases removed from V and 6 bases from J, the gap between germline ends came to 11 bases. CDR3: CAWSAGTAEAFF. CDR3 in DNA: TGTGCCTGGAGCGCTGGAACGGCTGAAGCTTTCTTT. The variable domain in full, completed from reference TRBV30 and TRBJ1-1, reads SQTIHQWPATLVQPVGSPLSLECTVEGTSNPNLYWYRQAAGRGLQLLFYSVGIGQISSEVPQNLSASRPQDRQFILSSKKLLLSDSGFYLCAWSAGTAEAFFGQGTRLTVV.

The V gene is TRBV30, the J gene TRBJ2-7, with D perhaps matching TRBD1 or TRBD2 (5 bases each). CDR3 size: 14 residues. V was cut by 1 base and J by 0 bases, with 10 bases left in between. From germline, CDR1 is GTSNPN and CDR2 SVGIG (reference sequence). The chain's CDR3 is CAWSDLGDSYEQYF. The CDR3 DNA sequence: TGTGCCTGGAGTGATTTGGGGGACTCCTACGAGCAGTACTTC.

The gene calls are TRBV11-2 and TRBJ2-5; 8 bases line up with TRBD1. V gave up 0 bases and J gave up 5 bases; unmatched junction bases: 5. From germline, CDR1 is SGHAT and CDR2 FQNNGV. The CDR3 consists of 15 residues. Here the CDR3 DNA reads TGTGCCAGCAGCTTAGATCCAGGGGGCAGGGAGACCCAGTACTTC. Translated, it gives CASSLDPGGRETQYF.

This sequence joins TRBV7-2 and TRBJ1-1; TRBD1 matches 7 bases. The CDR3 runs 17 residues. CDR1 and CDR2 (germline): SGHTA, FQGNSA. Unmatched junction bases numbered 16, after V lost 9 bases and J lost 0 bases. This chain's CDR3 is CASNDALGQMMNTEAFF. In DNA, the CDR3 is TGTGCCAGTAATGATGCCCTGGGACAGATGATGAACACTGAAGCTTTCTTT.